This entry lists 32 T cell receptor beta chains sequenced from one sample in a study of blood T cell repertoires in COVID-19 (dated by TCRdb to 2018 to 2021). Libraries came from the immunoSEQ multiplex PCR assay. TCRdb re-hosts the immuneACCESS table, in-frame sequences only. Its copies lack some clones; in the studies checked, an unresolved V gene accounts for under half of them, and the cause for the rest is not known. The sample table shows about 150,000 clones, and around 80% are seen once. The ten top clones hold roughly 4.7% of the sample. Sequenced: peripheral blood. The receptor set was obtained from a woman aged 45-65 years with acute or convalescent COVID-19.

DNA of the CDR3: TGTGCCAGCAGCCCCTGGGACAGTCCCTTAACGGAGACCCAGTACTTC. Its protein is CASSPWDSPLTETQYF. J is TRBJ2-5 and V is TRBV12-1; the DNA was not compared with TRBD1, the D call given in the table. TRBV12-1 is deemed a pseudogene. This CDR3 region has 16 residues.

J is TRBJ1-2 and V is TRBV30; the D gene is possibly TRBD1 (6 bases). Trimming shortened V by 5 bases and J by 4 bases, and 17 bases separated the two germline ends. Germline CDR1 GTSNPN, CDR2 SVGIG (reference sequence). The CDR3 runs 14 residues. CDR3 protein: CAWSSGVSGYGYTF. The CDR3, as DNA: TGTGCCTGGTCGTCAGGGGTGTCGGGCTATGGCTACACCTTC.

The V gene is TRBV29-1, the J gene TRBJ2-2; 8 positions match TRBD2. The CDR3 loop spans 15 amino acids. Germline V gene sequence: CDR1 SQVTM, CDR2 ANQGSEA. V dropped 7 bases and J dropped 1; count of bases not matched to a gene: 8. CDR3: CSGEAAGENTGELFF. In DNA, the CDR3 is TGCAGCGGGGAAGCAGCGGGGGAGAACACCGGGGAGCTGTTTTTT.

This clone has more than one count but fewer than ten. CDR3 sequence: CASSQDRVSPLHF. For the CDR3, the DNA is TGTGCCAGCAGCCAGGACAGGGTATCGCCCCTCCACTTT. The chain joins TRBV7-2 to TRBJ1-6; TRBD1 matches 8 bases. CDR1 and CDR2 from the germline V gene are SGHTA and FQGNSA. The CDR3 has 13 amino acids. With 5 bases clipped from V and 13 bases from J, the junction kept 7 bases outside the gene matches.

The rearrangement links TRBV7-6 to TRBJ1-5; D gene uncertain. CDR3 length equals 14 residues. V lost 5 bases, J lost 2 bases, and 10 bases lay in between. Germline values: CDR1 SGHVS, CDR2 FNYEAQ. CDR3 sequence: CASSVASGNQPQHF. CDR3 in DNA: TGTGCCAGCAGCGTCGCCAGCGGCAATCAGCCCCAGCATTTT.

This chain links TRBV3-1 (or the pseudogene TRBV3-2) with TRBJ1-1, with D tentatively TRBD1 (5 bases). The CDR3 has 15 residues. The V gene lost 4 bases and the J gene lost 1 base, with 13 bases spanning the gap. CDR1 LGHDT and CDR2 YNNKEL come from the germline V gene (reference sequence). This CDR3 is CASSLSHGQNTEAFF. The CDR3 DNA reads as TGTGCCAGCAGCCTATCGCACGGACAGAACACTGAAGCTTTCTTT.

The chain employs TRBV9 and TRBJ2-7; TRBD1 aligns across 9 bases. The CDR3 contains 15 residues. After removal of 2 bases from V and 2 bases from J, the junction contained 5 bases not matched to a gene. Germline V gene data show CDR1 as SGDLS and CDR2 as YYNGEE. Here the CDR3 DNA reads TGTGCCAGCAGCGTGGATGGGACAGGGACCTACGAGCAGTACTTC. Its translation is CASSVDGTGTYEQYF.

The chain is built from TRBV9 and TRBJ1-4; D gene uncertain. Germline V CDR1 and CDR2: SGDLS, YYNGEE. The CDR3 extends over 14 amino acids. V was clipped by 8 bases and J by 8 bases, with 19 bases between them. The CDR3 DNA reads TGTGCCAGGGTCTTGTCGGTCATCAGGGAAAAACTGTTTTTT. It codes for CARVLSVIREKLFF.

The V and J genes are TRBV30 and TRBJ1-2; perhaps TRBD1 as D (6 bases). Germline V gives CDR1 GTSNPN, CDR2 SVGIG (reference sequence). The length of the CDR3 is 11 residues. V lost 4 bases, J lost 7 bases, and 10 bases lay in between. CDR3 bases: TGTGCCTGGAAAGGGGGTATTGGCTACACCTTC. Amino acid sequence: CAWKGGIGYTF.

The rearrangement joins TRBV6-1 to TRBJ1-1; D is undetermined. The CDR3 has 14 amino acids. V dropped 1 base and J dropped 2 bases, with 8 bases sitting between them. Germline CDR1 is MNHNS and CDR2 is SASEGT. This CDR3 is CASSEVPINTEAFF. DNA for the CDR3: TGTGCCAGCAGTGAAGTCCCAATTAACACTGAAGCTTTCTTT.

The rearrangement uses TRBV3-1 (or the pseudogene TRBV3-2) and TRBJ1-6; 7 bases map to TRBD1. The CDR3 is 12 residues long. V lost 5 bases to trimming and J lost 11 bases; unmatched junction nucleotides: 3. Looked up from germline, CDR1 is LGHDT and CDR2 is YNNKEL (reference sequence). CDR3 loop: CASSAQGTPLHF. Written as DNA, the CDR3 is TGTGCCAGCAGCGCACAGGGGACACCCCTCCACTTT.

This rearrangement joins TRBV13 to TRBJ1-2; tentatively, D is TRBD1 (5 bases). V lost 3 bases, J lost 4 bases, and 9 bases lay in between. The CDR3 has 13 residues. In germline, CDR1 is PRHDT, CDR2 FYEKMQ (reference sequence). CDR3 region: CASSFSGAYGYTF. DNA of the CDR3: TGTGCCAGCAGCTTTAGCGGGGCCTATGGCTACACCTTC.

The chain combines TRBV19 with TRBJ2-3; 11 bases are a match to TRBD2. Germline lookup yields CDR1 LNHDA and CDR2 SQIVND (reference sequence). This CDR3 is 16 amino acids long. The trim removed 5 bases at V and 4 bases at J, leaving 8 bases unmatched. The CDR3 here is CASSSQLAGVSDTQYF. In nucleotides, the CDR3 is TGTGCCAGTAGTTCCCAACTAGCGGGAGTGTCAGATACGCAGTATTTT.

The chain is built from TRBV5-1 and TRBJ2-4, with 13 bases that match TRBD2. This CDR3 has 16 amino acids. J was trimmed by 5 bases and V by 3 bases; bases with no gene match: 5. In germline, CDR1 is SGHRS, CDR2 YFSETQ. The CDR3 loop reads CASSSLAGGLENIQYF. As DNA, the CDR3 is TGCGCCAGCAGCTCACTAGCGGGGGGGCTGGAAAACATTCAGTACTTC.

The CDR3 is CASSQDHGNTIYF. DNA of the CDR3: TGTGCCAGCAGCCAAGATCATGGAAACACCATATATTTT. The genes are TRBV14 and TRBJ1-3; D is unresolved. Between the trimmed V and J ends, which lost 0 bases and 3 bases, there was a span of 3 bases. The CDR3 has 13 residues. Germline V gives CDR1 SGHDN, CDR2 FVKESK.

The chain joins TRBV5-1 to TRBJ1-2; possible D gene TRBD1, 6 bases. The CDR3 is made up of 14 amino acids. The V end was cut by 4 bases, the J end by 4 bases, with 14 bases between. Germline values: CDR1 SGHRS, CDR2 YFSETQ. The CDR3 spells CASSLTQGSYGYTF. The CDR3 bases are TGCGCCAGCAGCCTTACACAGGGTTCCTATGGCTACACCTTC.

The count of this clone is one. The chain carries TRBV27 and TRBJ1-2; a possible D gene is TRBD1 (5 bases). Germline V lookup: CDR1 MNHEY, CDR2 SMNVEV (reference sequence). The CDR3 has 14 residues. Trimming left V 3 bases short and J 3 bases short, with 11 bases between. This CDR3 is CASSFRVGDYGYTF. The CDR3 bases are TGTGCCAGCAGTTTCAGGGTAGGGGACTATGGCTACACCTTC.

The chain carries TRBV24-1 and TRBJ2-5; D possibly corresponds to TRBD1 (5 bases). The CDR3 consists of 12 residues. V was pared by 9 bases and J by 3 bases, with 10 bases between. The V gene's germline CDR1 is KGHDR and CDR2 SFDVKD. CDR3 DNA: TGTGCCACCCAATTAGGGGAAGAGACCCAGTACTTC. Amino acid sequence: CATQLGEETQYF.

The rearrangement links TRBV6-6 to TRBJ1-4, with 7 bases matching TRBD1. The V gene end was trimmed by 6 bases and the J gene end by 10 bases; junction bases not matched to a gene: 8. Germline loops: CDR1 MNHNY, CDR2 SVGAGI (reference sequence). The CDR3 runs 13 residues. CDR3 in DNA: TGTGCCAGCAGCGCCAAGACAGGGACAAAACTGTTTTTT. Translation gives CASSAKTGTKLFF.

The genes are TRBV5-4 and TRBJ1-2; possible D gene TRBD1, 6 bases. V was trimmed by 5 bases and J by 2 bases, leaving 10 bases between them. The CDR3 has 13 residues. The germline V gene has CDR1 SGHNT and CDR2 YYREEE (reference sequence). CDR3 in DNA: TGTGCCAGCAGGTATCAGGGGAACTATGGCTACACCTTC. This encodes CASRYQGNYGYTF.

The gene calls are TRBV7-2 and TRBJ2-1; D remains ambiguous. The V end was cut by 1 base, the J end by 6 bases, with 13 bases between. CDR1 is SGHTA and CDR2 is FQGNSA in the germline V gene. The length of the CDR3 is 15 residues. The CDR3 nucleotides are TGTGCCAGCAGCTTAGTCGGCAAAGAGGTCAATGAGCAGTTCTTC. Its translation is CASSLVGKEVNEQFF.

This clone was picked up a small number of times. This chain uses TRBV19 with TRBJ2-7; D perhaps matches TRBD1 (6 bases). This CDR3 spans 12 amino acids. The V end lost 4 bases, the J end lost 3 bases, and 7 bases lay between the germline ends. Per the germline V gene, CDR1 is LNHDA and CDR2 is SQIVND (reference sequence). CDR3 amino acids: CASSTQGYEQYF. The DNA for the CDR3 is TGTGCCAGTAGTACACAGGGCTACGAGCAGTACTTC.

The chain links TRBV5-4 to TRBJ1-4, with unresolved D. CDR3 length: 13 amino acids. Germline V lookup: CDR1 SGHNT, CDR2 YYREEE (reference sequence). V was pared by 2 bases and J by 6 bases, with 8 bases between. The CDR3 nucleotides read TGTGCCAGCAGCTTTATCCCCCATGAAAAACTGTTTTTT. Protein sequence: CASSFIPHEKLFF. Together with reference TRBV5-4 and TRBJ1-4, the CDR3 gives the full variable domain: ETGVTQSPTHLIKTRGQQVTLRCSSQSGHNTVSWYQQALGQGPQFIFQYYREEENGRGNFPPRFSGLQFPNYSSELNVNALELDDSALYLCASSFIPHEKLFFGSGTQLSVL.

This clone was seen a handful of times. The chain joins TRBV9 to TRBJ1-1, with D maybe TRBD1 (5 bases). This CDR3 has 15 amino acids. V lost 3 bases to trimming and J lost 4 bases, with 16 bases between them. The germline V gene encodes CDR1 SGDLS and CDR2 YYNGEE. The CDR3 DNA is TGTGCCAGCAGCGGGCTGGAGGGGTGGACCACTGAAGCTTTCTTT. As protein: CASSGLEGWTTEAFF.

V gene TRBV6-5 combines with J gene TRBJ2-1; possibly TRBD1 for D (6 bases). This CDR3 spans 11 amino acids. Germline V gene sequence: CDR1 MNHEY, CDR2 SVGAGI. Trimming removed 8 bases from V and 6 bases from J, with 8 bases in between. CDR3 loop: CASPTGNEQFF. The CDR3 DNA follows: TGTGCCAGCCCGACAGGCAATGAGCAGTTCTTC.

This CDR3 is CATSRETASGNTIYF. CDR3 coding DNA: TGTGCCACCAGCAGAGAGACAGCCTCTGGAAACACCATATATTTT. The genes are TRBV15 and TRBJ1-3, with D perhaps TRBD1 (5 bases). This CDR3 has 15 residues. V gave up 0 bases and J gave up 0 bases, with 6 bases separating them. Germline CDR1 LNHNV, CDR2 YYDKDF (reference sequence).

V gene TRBV28 combines with J gene TRBJ1-1, with 7 bases fitting TRBD1. Germline V lookup: CDR1 MDHEN, CDR2 SYDVKM. Trimming at V came to 5 bases and at J to 1 base, leaving 16 bases not matched to a gene. This CDR3 spans 18 amino acids. CDR3 DNA: TGTGCCAGCAGTCCCAGACCTTCCGGGACAGAATCGAACACTGAAGCTTTCTTT. Encoded protein: CASSPRPSGTESNTEAFF.

The CDR3 DNA reads TGTGCCAGCACCCTCGACACTGAAGCTTTCTTT. Its protein is CASTLDTEAFF. The V and J genes are TRBV28 and TRBJ1-1; no firm D call. Trimming pared 7 bases from V and 3 bases from J, leaving 6 bases between. CDR3 length equals 11 residues. The germline V gene encodes CDR1 MDHEN and CDR2 SYDVKM.

This chain links TRBV6-1 with TRBJ2-1; 7 bases align to TRBD2. Germline CDR1 reads MNHNS; CDR2 reads SASEGT. The CDR3 contains 15 residues. The V and J ends lost 0 bases and 5 bases, in that order; junction bases with no gene match: 4. CDR3 nucleotides: TGTGCCAGCAGTGAAGCGCCTGGGAGGGACAATGAGCAGTTCTTC. It is translated as CASSEAPGRDNEQFF.

This chain links TRBV3-1 (or the pseudogene TRBV3-2) with TRBJ1-5; 8 nucleotides match TRBD1. The CDR3 loop spans 13 amino acids. Per germline, CDR1 LGHDT and CDR2 YNNKEL (reference sequence). V shed 4 bases, J shed 5 bases, and the junction held 1 base outside the gene matches. CDR3 nucleotides: TGTGCCAGCAGCCCACAGGGGGATCAGCCCCAGCATTTT. Translated, it gives CASSPQGDQPQHF.

V and J are TRBV5-1 and TRBJ2-3; TRBD1 matches 7 bases. The germline V gene encodes CDR1 SGHRS and CDR2 YFSETQ. Losses at the gene ends were 6 bases for V and 6 bases for J; bases not matched to a gene: 13. There are 15 residues in the CDR3. CDR3 amino acids: CASTSPDRSGDTQYF. CDR3 in DNA: TGCGCCAGCACCTCCCCGGACAGGAGTGGGGATACGCAGTATTTT.

This clone was detected once. V and J are TRBV4-1 and TRBJ1-5; the D gene is possibly TRBD1 (5 bases). The germline V gene has CDR1 MGHRA and CDR2 YSYEKL. Trimming pared 0 bases from V and 3 bases from J, leaving 12 bases between. CDR3 length: 16 residues. The CDR3 DNA reads as TGCGCCAGCAGCCAAGAGGGGGGACTAGTCAATCAGCCCCAGCATTTT. It is translated as CASSQEGGLVNQPQHF.